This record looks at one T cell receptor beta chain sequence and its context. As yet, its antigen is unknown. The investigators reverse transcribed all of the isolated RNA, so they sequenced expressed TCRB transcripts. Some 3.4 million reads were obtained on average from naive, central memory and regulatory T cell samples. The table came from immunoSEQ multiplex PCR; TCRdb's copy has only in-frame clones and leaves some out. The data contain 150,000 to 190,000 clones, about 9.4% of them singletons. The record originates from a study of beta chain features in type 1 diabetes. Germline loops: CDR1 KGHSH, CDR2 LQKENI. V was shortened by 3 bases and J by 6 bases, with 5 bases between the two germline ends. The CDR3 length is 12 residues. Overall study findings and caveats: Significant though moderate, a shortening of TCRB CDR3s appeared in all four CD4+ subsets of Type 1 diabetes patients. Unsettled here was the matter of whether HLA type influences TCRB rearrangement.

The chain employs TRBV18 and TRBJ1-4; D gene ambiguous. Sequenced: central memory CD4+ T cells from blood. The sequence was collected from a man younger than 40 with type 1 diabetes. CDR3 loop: CASSPGHEKLFF. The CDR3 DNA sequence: TGTGCCAGCTCACCCGGTCATGAAAAACTGTTTTTT.